This TCR beta chain was captured by sequencing in a study of blood T cells in healthy people across ages (dated by TCRdb to the mid-2010s). Study-wide context: In model experiments, template switching captured about one uniquely barcoded TCR beta cDNA molecule for every two T cells. The study measured age-related changes in TCR beta repertoire diversity using deep sequencing normalized with unique cDNA molecular identifiers. The donors were divided into four age groups: young (average approximately 15 years), middle-aged (roughly 40), aged (about 56) and long-lived (roughly 82). To avoid experimental bias, donors of different ages were distributed randomly across sequencing lanes. Using the same blood draw, the study looked at two additional independent replicas of 1 million unique cDNA reads for two donors, one aged 18 to 29 and the other aged 80 or older.

Donors were 35 to 40 systemically healthy Caucasian individuals from Russia aged 6 to 90 years. Roughly 9.5 milliliters of peripheral blood were drawn from each donor into EDTA-treated Vacutainer tubes. Ficoll-Paque density-gradient centrifugation was used to isolate PBMCs, with at least 6.5 million per sample. Trizol reagent was used to extract total RNA from PBMCs, with at least 5.5 micrograms per sample. For every donor, an aliquot of PBMCs went through flow cytometry to measure the percentages of naive CD45RAhigh/CD27high T cells. Library preparation was by 5' RACE. These reads were obtained on an Illumina HiSeq 2500. A second 7 to 11 cycle PCR used a sample-barcoded 5' primer and a J-beta primer mix. Each TCR beta cDNA molecule received a unique molecular identifier from a template-switch 5' adaptor carrying 12 random nucleotides. At least 2.5 million CDR3-containing paired-end reads were obtained from each sample. The Mint cDNA synthesis kit, primed by a TRBC-specific oligonucleotide, was used to synthesize first-strand cDNA from all RNA. All cDNA was treated with uracil-DNA glycosylase and then went through a first 18-cycle PCR with the universal primers M1SS and BC2_uni_R. As for the authors' bioinformatics: For normalization, 1 million high-quality reads, each with a distinct molecular identifier, were randomly selected from each sample. Reads sharing molecular identifiers were discarded rather than binned into consensus sequences. MiTCR, with a Q25 quality threshold and the strictest error-elimination algorithm, was used for CDR3 identification, clonotype clustering and error correction. A nonparametric unseen species model using Euler transformation provided a lower-bound estimate of total TCR beta diversity. TCRdb reran the public reads through fastp at Q25 and MiXCR, keeping productive beta chains. Under each unique CDR3 protein, matching rows form one entry showing the most common genes and DNA. The V and J calls and clone size come from TCRdb's table, not from the authors' own analysis. The sample table contains about 780,000 distinct CDR3 sequences; only one count was recorded for around 45% of them. Roughly 20% of the sample lies in the top ten.

The full study reports these points: As age increased, observed TCR beta diversity per million T cells dropped in a roughly linear way, and a significant reduction was already evident by age roughly 40. Bulk unsorted PBMC profiling prevented conclusive comparison of naive and antigen-experienced compartments. Estimates of total diversity based on one million sequenced T cells were regarded as lower bounds and as underestimates. A strong correlation was found between observed TCR beta diversity and the percentage of naive T cells measured by flow cytometry. Compared with the aged group, the long-lived group had more naive CD4+ T cells, fewer expanded clones and increased TCR diversity, suggesting age selection. The CMV infection status of donors was not known, potentially confounding age-related changes in expanded clonotypes.

This clonotype was counted at least ten times. Its cognate antigen has yet to be identified. The input lacks base qualities; no much larger clone sits a single base away. V is cut by 1 base and J by 7 bases, and the space between the germline ends is 16 bases. The germline V gene specifies SGHTA as CDR1 and FQGNSA as CDR2. Inclusive of the bounding cysteine and phenylalanine, the CDR3 is 15 residues long. The CDR3 DNA has 45 bases and is translated from base 1. This clonotype was obtained from a man older than 75 in good health. Sequencing was done on a sample of blood. This sequence uses TRBV7-2 and TRBJ1-2; TRBD1 might be the D gene, on 6 matching bases. The bases are TGTGCCAGCAGCTTAGAGCGCAGGGGAGGGAGTGGCTACACCTTC. It encodes CASSLERRGGSGYTF. The full variable domain, completed from the reference TRBV7-2 and TRBJ1-2 proteins outside the CDR3, reads GAGVSQSPSNKVTEKGKDVELRCDPISGHTALYWYRQSLGQGLEFLIYFQGNSAPDKSGLPSDRFSAERTGGSVSTLTIQRTQQEDSAVYLCASSLERRGGSGYTFGSGTRLTVV.